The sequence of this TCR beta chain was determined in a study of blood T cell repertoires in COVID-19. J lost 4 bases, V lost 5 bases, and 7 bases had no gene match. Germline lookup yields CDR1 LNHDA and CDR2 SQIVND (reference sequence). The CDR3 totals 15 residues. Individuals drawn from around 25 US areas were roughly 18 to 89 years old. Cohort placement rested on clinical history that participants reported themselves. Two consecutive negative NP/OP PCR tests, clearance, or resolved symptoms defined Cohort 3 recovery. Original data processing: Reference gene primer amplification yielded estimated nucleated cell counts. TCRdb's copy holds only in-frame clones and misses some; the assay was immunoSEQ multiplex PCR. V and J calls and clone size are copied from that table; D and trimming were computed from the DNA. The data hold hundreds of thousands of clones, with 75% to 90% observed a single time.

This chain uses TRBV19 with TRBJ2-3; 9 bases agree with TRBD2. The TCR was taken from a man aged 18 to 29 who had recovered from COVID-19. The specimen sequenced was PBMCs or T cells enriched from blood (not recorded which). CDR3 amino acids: CASSPYSGGADTQYF. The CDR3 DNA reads TGTGCCAGTAGTCCCTATAGCGGGGGCGCAGATACGCAGTATTTT.